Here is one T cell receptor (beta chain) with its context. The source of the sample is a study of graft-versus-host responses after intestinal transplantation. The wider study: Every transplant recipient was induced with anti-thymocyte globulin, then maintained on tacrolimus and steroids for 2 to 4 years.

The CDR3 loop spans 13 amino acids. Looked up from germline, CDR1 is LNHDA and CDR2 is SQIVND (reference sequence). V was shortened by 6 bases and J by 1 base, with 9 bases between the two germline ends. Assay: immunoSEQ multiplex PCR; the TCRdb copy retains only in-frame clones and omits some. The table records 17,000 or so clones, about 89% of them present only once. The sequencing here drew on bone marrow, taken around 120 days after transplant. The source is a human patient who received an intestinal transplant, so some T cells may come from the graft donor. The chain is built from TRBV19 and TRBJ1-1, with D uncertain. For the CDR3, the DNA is TGTGCCAGTAGCACAGACACGAACACTGAAGCTTTCTTT. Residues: CASSTDTNTEAFF.